The 29 T cell receptor beta chains presented below share a single source sample, sequenced in a study of human T cells and chemical hapten exposure. Documented time point: healthy volunteer bleed at 2 weeks. Total RNA was isolated from unfractionated whole blood. MiXCR was run by TCRdb on the RACE reads, yielding one entry per CDR3 protein. The table records around 130,000 distinct CDR3 sequences, around 8.3% of them present only once. The specimen was whole blood. These TCRs come from a male donor in good health. Some clones in this sample may be carry-over from other donors' samples.

V is TRBV5-4 and J is TRBJ1-4; D unresolved. The CDR3 is 14 residues long. The germline V gene has CDR1 SGHNT and CDR2 YYREEE (reference sequence). With 5 bases removed from V and 0 bases from J, the gap between germline ends came to 8 bases. CDR3 DNA: TGTGCCAGCAGTTTCCGATCAACTAATGAAAAACTGTTTTTT. It yields the protein CASSFRSTNEKLFF.

This chain uses TRBV10-1 with TRBJ2-1, with a weak D call TRBD2 (6 bases). Germline CDR1 is WNHNN and CDR2 is SYGVQD (reference sequence). The CDR3 is 15 amino acids. V shed 7 bases and J shed 8 bases, with 21 bases lying between them. The CDR3 sequence is CASTTRRLVPDEQFF. The CDR3 DNA is TGCGCCAGCACCACCCGAAGACTAGTCCCCGATGAGCAGTTCTTC.

This sequence joins TRBV5-4 and TRBJ2-2, with D perhaps TRBD2 (6 bases). CDR1 SGHNT and CDR2 YYREEE come from the germline V gene (reference sequence). V was cut by 4 bases and J by 6 bases, with 13 bases left in between. The CDR3 is made up of 14 amino acids. CDR3 region: CASSRVRESGELFF. Written as DNA, the CDR3 is TGTGCCAGCAGCAGAGTCCGGGAGTCCGGGGAGCTGTTTTTT.

This clonotype has more than one count but fewer than ten. The chain combines TRBV2 with TRBJ2-4; D perhaps matches TRBD2 (7 bases). Germline V CDR1 and CDR2: SNHLY, FYNNEI. Trimming removed 7 bases at V and 2 bases at J, with 18 bases between. CDR3 length: 16 residues. CDR3: CASNTGRGRSKNIQYF. As DNA, the CDR3 is TGTGCCAGCAATACAGGGCGGGGGAGATCCAAAAACATTCAGTACTTC.

The rearrangement links TRBV20-1 to TRBJ2-3, with a weak D call TRBD2 (5 bases). This CDR3 contains 14 residues. The V end lost 1 base, the J end lost 1 base, and 9 bases lay between the germline ends. Germline lookup yields CDR1 DFQATT and CDR2 SNEGSKA (reference sequence). This chain's CDR3 is CSARAGSGTDTQYF. CDR3 nucleotide sequence: TGCAGTGCTAGAGCAGGTAGCGGCACAGATACGCAGTATTTT.

There are many counts of this clonotype. The rearrangement uses TRBV29-1 and TRBJ2-7; D is perhaps TRBD1 (6 bases). V was shortened by 6 bases and J by 2 bases, with 11 bases between the two germline ends. The CDR3 runs to 12 residues. Germline V gives CDR1 SQVTM, CDR2 ANQGSEA. In nucleotides, the CDR3 is TGCAGCGTCGGACAGTTCACCTACGAGCAGTACTTC. Translated, it gives CSVGQFTYEQYF.

The rearrangement joins TRBV27 to TRBJ1-2; possible D gene TRBD1, 5 bases. Between the trimmed V and J ends, which lost 3 bases and 0 bases, there was a span of 11 bases. The CDR3 is 15 residues long. The germline V gene has CDR1 MNHEY and CDR2 SMNVEV (reference sequence). Here the CDR3 reads CASSLQDITNYGYTF. For the CDR3, the DNA is TGTGCCAGCAGTTTGCAGGACATTACTAACTATGGCTACACCTTC.

The chain has TRBV20-1 and TRBJ2-7; 8 positions agree with TRBD1. Germline V gene data show CDR1 as DFQATT and CDR2 as SNEGSKA (reference sequence). This CDR3 region has 14 residues. Germline trimming cut 0 bases from V and 1 base from J; bases unmatched to any gene: 2. The CDR3 is CSARDRDRSYEQYF. Here the CDR3 DNA reads TGCAGTGCTAGAGACCGGGACAGGTCCTACGAGCAGTACTTC.

The chain is built from TRBV6-4 and TRBJ2-4; possible D gene TRBD2, 5 bases. Per germline, CDR1 MRHNA and CDR2 SNTAGT. V was pared by 4 bases and J by 4 bases, with 14 bases between. This CDR3 has 15 residues. In DNA, the CDR3 is TGTGCCAGCAGTGCTCCGGAGGACGGTAAAAACATTCAGTACTTC. Translation: CASSAPEDGKNIQYF.

This rearrangement joins TRBV5-1 to TRBJ2-1, with 8 bases matching TRBD2. The CDR3 has 15 amino acids. V lost 4 bases and J lost 4; bases outside the gene matches: 7. Per germline, CDR1 SGHRS and CDR2 YFSETQ. The DNA of the CDR3 is TGCGCCAGCAGCCCGGGACTAGACTCATACAATGAGCAGTTCTTC. As protein: CASSPGLDSYNEQFF.

This clonotype was seen a handful of times. This chain connects TRBV6-5 to TRBJ2-2; D unclear. Deletions cut 0 bases from V and 4 bases from J, with 9 bases between. The CDR3 spans 15 residues. CDR1 is MNHEY, CDR2 SVGAGI, per germline. Here the CDR3 DNA reads TGTGCCAGCAGTTACTCGGGCGCCAGCACCGGGGAGCTGTTTTTT. It yields the protein CASSYSGASTGELFF.

The gene calls are TRBV5-4 and TRBJ1-2; D is unclear. Trimming shortened V by 0 bases and J by 4 bases, and 10 bases separated the two germline ends. The CDR3 spans 14 residues. Germline CDR1 is SGHNT and CDR2 is YYREEE (reference sequence). The CDR3 loop reads CASSLAGSSYGYTF. In nucleotides, the CDR3 is TGTGCCAGCAGCTTGGCCGGCAGTTCCTATGGCTACACCTTC.

This clonotype was seen ten or more times. The J gene is TRBJ1-5, the V gene TRBV5-6; D unclear. CDR3 length equals 14 residues. Germline V gene sequence: CDR1 SGHDT, CDR2 YYEEEE. V was trimmed by 0 bases and J by 3 bases, leaving 7 bases between them. This chain's CDR3 is CASSLGGYNQPQHF. CDR3 nucleotide sequence: TGTGCCAGCAGCTTGGGAGGGTACAATCAGCCCCAGCATTTT.

This clonotype occurred many times. The V call is TRBV6-5, the J call TRBJ1-2; 9 bases match TRBD1. J lost 5 bases, V lost 6 bases, and 7 bases had no gene match. The CDR3 loop spans 14 amino acids. Germline V gene sequence: CDR1 MNHEY, CDR2 SVGAGI. CDR3 nucleotide sequence: TGTGCCAGCAGCCCGGACAGGGGTCGGTATGGCTACACCTTC. Translating it yields CASSPDRGRYGYTF.

This clonotype was seen many times. J is TRBJ2-3 and V is TRBV6-4; 9 bases line up with TRBD1. Per germline, CDR1 MRHNA and CDR2 SNTAGT. After removal of 4 bases from V and 3 bases from J, the junction contained 5 bases not matched to a gene. The CDR3 totals 15 residues. The CDR3 DNA reads TGTGCCAGCAGTGGAGGGACAGGGAGTACAGATACGCAGTATTTT. Translated: CASSGGTGSTDTQYF.

J is TRBJ2-1 and V is TRBV4-1, with 10 nucleotides matching TRBD2. Germline V gives CDR1 MGHRA, CDR2 YSYEKL. This CDR3 spans 16 amino acids. Unmatched junction bases numbered 11, after V lost 3 bases and J lost 9 bases. The CDR3 protein is CASSQTLAGESGEQFF. The DNA for the CDR3 is TGCGCCAGCAGCCAGACCCTAGCGGGAGAAAGTGGTGAGCAGTTCTTC.

To note about this clonotype: A much larger clone differs from this one at a single base, so this may be a read error. The CDR3 coding sequence is TGCAGTGCTATCCCGGGACACTCTGGGACCAACGTCCTGACTTTC. Its protein product is CSAIPGHSGTNVLTF. The rearrangement links TRBV20-1 to TRBJ2-6; TRBD1 might be the D (6 bases). The CDR3 loop spans 15 amino acids. Germline V gene data show CDR1 as DFQATT and CDR2 as SNEGSKA (reference sequence).

The CDR3 sequence is CASSLDSSMSSYNSPLHF. CDR3 DNA: TGTGCCAGCAGCCTGGACAGCTCTATGAGCTCCTATAATTCACCCCTCCACTTT. The chain is built from TRBV21-1 and TRBJ1-6; the listed D gene, TRBD1, was not tested against the DNA. TRBV21-1 counts as a pseudogene. This CDR3 is built from 18 residues.

This clonotype was counted many times. DNA of the CDR3: TGTGCCAGCAGTTCCCGGAGGAGGCATGAAAAACTGTTTTTT. Residues: CASSSRRRHEKLFF. The chain has TRBV27 and TRBJ1-4; unclear D gene. Between the trimmed V and J ends, which lost 4 bases and 6 bases, there was a span of 12 bases. Germline assignment: CDR1 MNHEY and CDR2 SMNVEV (reference sequence). This CDR3 contains 14 residues.

The chain employs TRBV20-1 and TRBJ2-3; 10 nucleotides line up with TRBD2. The CDR3 is 16 amino acids. CDR1 is DFQATT and CDR2 is SNEGSKA in the germline V gene (reference sequence). V lost 0 bases to trimming and J lost 6 bases; unmatched junction nucleotides: 9. As DNA, the CDR3 is TGCAGTGCTAGAGATTGGCAGCGGGGGGGCCCGGATACGCAGTATTTT. It specifies CSARDWQRGGPDTQYF.

The rearrangement joins TRBV6-2 or TRBV6-3 to TRBJ1-5; TRBD1 matches 8 bases. The V segment lost 6 bases and the J segment 3 bases; nucleotides outside the gene matches: 7. The CDR3 has 15 residues. Germline V gene sequence: CDR1 MNHEY, CDR2 SVGEGT. For the CDR3, the DNA is TGTGCCAGCAGGTCGACAGGGGCACTCAATCAGCCCCAGCATTTT. Its protein product is CASRSTGALNQPQHF.

This clonotype was recorded a few times. This chain uses TRBV7-3 with TRBJ1-5, with D unclear. V was trimmed by 3 bases and J by 5 bases, leaving 8 bases between them. This CDR3 region has 13 residues. Germline loops: CDR1 SGHTA, CDR2 FQGTGA. CDR3 DNA: TGTGCCAGCAGCTTTACGGTGGATCAGCCCCAGCATTTT. It encodes CASSFTVDQPQHF.

Of note for this clonotype: A much larger clone lies a single base off, so this may be a read error. This rearrangement joins TRBV6-2 or TRBV6-3 to TRBJ1-5; no reliable D call. Germline CDR1 and CDR2: MNHEY and SVGEGT. This CDR3 comprises 13 residues. V was cut by 2 bases and J by 3 bases, with 5 bases left in between. CDR3 loop: CASSYGFNQPQHF. The CDR3 nucleotides are TGTGCCAGCAGTTACGGATTCAATCAGCCCCAGCATTTT.

This clonotype came up many times. The V gene is TRBV7-2, the J gene TRBJ2-1; tentative D call: TRBD2 (6 bases). Trimming took 2 bases from V and 2 from J, leaving 13 bases between them. The CDR3 has 16 amino acids. CDR1 is SGHTA and CDR2 is FQGNSA in the germline V gene. The CDR3 DNA reads TGTGCCAGCAGCTTACCCGGAGGGCCCCCCTACAATGAGCAGTTCTTC. Residues: CASSLPGGPPYNEQFF. Looking up the rest from reference TRBV7-2 and TRBJ2-1 gives the full variable domain: GAGVSQSPSNKVTEKGKDVELRCDPISGHTALYWYRQSLGQGLEFLIYFQGNSAPDKSGLPSDRFSAERTGGSVSTLTIQRTQQEDSAVYLCASSLPGGPPYNEQFFGPGTRLTVL.

The chain recombines TRBV19 with TRBJ1-2; no reliable D call. In germline, CDR1 is LNHDA, CDR2 SQIVND (reference sequence). The CDR3 covers 14 residues. V was cut by 0 bases and J by 1 base, with 6 bases left in between. CDR3 sequence reads: CASSIDPINYGYTF. For the CDR3, the DNA is TGTGCCAGTAGTATAGACCCGATTAACTATGGCTACACCTTC.

This clonotype was found many times. This sequence joins TRBV6-5 and TRBJ2-7; possible D gene TRBD2, 6 bases. CDR1 MNHEY and CDR2 SVGAGI come from the germline V gene. V was trimmed by 5 bases and J by 6 bases, leaving 14 bases between them. There are 13 residues in the CDR3. Written as DNA, the CDR3 is TGTGCCAGCAGTCCCGCGGGGTTGGGCGAGCAGTACTTC. Residues: CASSPAGLGEQYF.

Only a few counts were recorded for this clonotype. The rearrangement joins TRBV29-1 to TRBJ2-2, with D possibly being TRBD2 (6 bases). Trimming cost V 3 bases and J 5 bases, with 16 bases left between them. CDR1 is SQVTM and CDR2 is ANQGSEA in the germline V gene. The CDR3 consists of 15 residues. DNA of the CDR3: TGCAGCGTTGACCGACGGGCGGGGAGTACCGGGGAGCTGTTTTTT. Protein product: CSVDRRAGSTGELFF.

This clonotype has just a few counts. The chain links TRBV7-9 to TRBJ1-2; D ambiguous. In germline, CDR1 is SEHNR, CDR2 FQNEAQ (reference sequence). The CDR3 is 12 amino acids. V lost 5 bases, J lost 6 bases, and 10 bases lay in between. The CDR3 nucleotides are TGTGCCAGCAGCCTGCTGCAGGATGGCTACACCTTC. This encodes CASSLLQDGYTF.

This clonotype was found many times. J is TRBJ1-1 and V is TRBV3-1; a weak D match, TRBD1 (5 bases). The CDR3 loop spans 15 amino acids. The germline V and J ends were trimmed by 0 bases and 5 bases, with 13 bases remaining between them. CDR1 LGHDT and CDR2 YNNKEL come from the germline V gene (reference sequence). CDR3: CASSQESGTITEAFF. DNA for the CDR3: TGTGCCAGCAGCCAAGAGTCCGGGACGATAACTGAAGCTTTCTTT.